This record looks at one T cell receptor beta chain sequence and its context. This clonotype was seen ten or more times. Its antigen remains unidentified. There are no base qualities to consult, and no much larger clone falls within one base. The library was produced with PCR. This sample was sequenced with an Illumina HiSeq 2500. To normalize quantification of the TCRbeta repertoire, the TCR libraries were built with molecular barcoding that relied on unique molecular identifiers. TCRdb redid the processing of the public reads, applying fastp at Q25 and MiXCR, and retained in-frame beta chains. Every CDR3 protein is listed once, alongside the most common genes and DNA of its rows. The sample table holds around 370,000 distinct CDR3 sequences, of which around 15% were seen once. The top ten constitute around 41% of the sample. The sample comes from a study of T-cell reconstitution after alpha-beta-depleted transplantation in children (dated by TCRdb to the mid-2010s). In terms of the full investigation: Using TCR repertoire profiling, the study followed T-cell immune reconstitution in a quantitative way in children after TCRalphabeta/CD19-depleted allogeneic hematopoietic cell transplantation. What the work shows at the level of the full study, not this receptor alone: The frequencies of hyperexpanded clones fell over the following months, and after one year, T-cell counts and TCRbeta diversity were mostly attributed to newly produced T cells. In some patients, high TCRbeta diversity at day 60 was attributed to recipient T cells and intrathymic progenitors that had survived conditioning. About two months after transplant, the apparently early recovery of alphabetaT-cell counts reportedly depended on just several hundred clones that had expanded rapidly and came from non-depleted graft cells.

From the cysteine through the phenylalanine, the CDR3 covers 13 amino acids. This entry keeps only the CDR3 DNA: 39 bases, framed from base 1. V loses 5 bases at its end and J loses 7 bases; junction bases beyond the gene matches: 7. The treatment or condition label, read with the paper, signifies: allogeneic hematopoietic cell transplantation with graft depleted of TCRalphabeta T cells and CD19 B cells. The transplant recipients were children given TCRalphabeta/CD19-depleted allogeneic hematopoietic cell grafts. The TCR comes from a male patient aged 2 to 10 who had a stem cell transplant for acute lymphoblastic leukemia, so the T cells may come from the graft donor. The chain employs TRBV12-3 or TRBV12-4 and TRBJ2-5, with 7 bases in between that match TRBD1. The sequencing here drew on PBMCs, mostly from graft donor cells, taken 360 days after TCRalphabeta/CD19-depleted stem cell transplant. The CDR3 is CASSGDRRGTQYF. The DNA is TGTGCCAGCAGTGGGGACAGACGGGGGACCCAGTACTTC.